The source of this TCR beta chain is a study of T cell changes during pregnancy in multiple sclerosis. V was pared by 7 bases and J by 13 bases, with 10 bases of the junction left unmatched. In germline, CDR1 is LNHDA, CDR2 SQIVND (reference sequence). The CDR3 is made up of 12 amino acids. The table came from immunoSEQ multiplex PCR; TCRdb's copy has only in-frame clones and leaves some out. This sample has approximately 100,000 clones, with 94% found just once. This rearrangement joins TRBV19 to TRBJ2-4, with 7 bases that match TRBD2. This sequence originates from a female donor with multiple sclerosis, enrolled in a pregnancy study. The specimen was peripheral blood, collected in the third trimester of pregnancy. In DNA form, the CDR3 reads TGTGCCAGTAACTCCGGTCCGGGAGGCCAGTACTTC. It yields the protein CASNSGPGGQYF.